The 21 T cell receptor beta chains below all came from one sample that was sequenced in a study of cytomegalovirus exposure and HLA in healthy donors. PCR used 60 Vbeta primers and 13 Jbeta primers. The data were produced by immunoSEQ multiplex PCR, yet TCRdb's version contains in-frame clones alone and is incomplete. This table holds approximately 150,000 clones, about 80% found once. The source material was PBMCs. All receptors derive from a man in his thirties or forties in good health and CMV-seronegative.

J is TRBJ2-2 and V is TRBV7-2; D is unresolved. This CDR3 has 15 residues. The V end was cut by 1 base, the J end by 1 base, with 7 bases between. Germline CDR1 reads SGHTA; CDR2 reads FQGNSA. This CDR3 reads CASSLDYGNTGELFF. The CDR3 DNA reads TGTGCCAGCAGCTTAGATTACGGGAACACCGGGGAGCTGTTTTTT.

The J gene is TRBJ2-7, the V gene TRBV6-5; 7 bases line up with TRBD1. Losses at the gene ends were 6 bases for V and 5 bases for J; bases not matched to a gene: 4. The CDR3 contains 12 residues. Germline CDR1 MNHEY, CDR2 SVGAGI. The CDR3 region is CASRQTGHEQYF. In DNA form, the CDR3 reads TGTGCCAGCAGGCAGACAGGGCACGAGCAGTACTTC.

This chain joins TRBV28 and TRBJ1-2; 9 nucleotides align to TRBD1. Germline trimming cut 5 bases from V and 2 bases from J; bases unmatched to any gene: 12. The CDR3 has 17 amino acids. Germline CDR1 MDHEN, CDR2 SYDVKM. In nucleotides, the CDR3 is TGTGCCAGCAGTCTCTCCGGGACAGGGTTCGGGAACTATGGCTACACCTTC. This encodes CASSLSGTGFGNYGYTF.

The chain has TRBV4-1 and TRBJ2-7; maybe TRBD1 (6 bases). V lost 3 bases and J 6 bases, leaving 18 bases between the germline ends. The CDR3 length is 15 residues. From germline, CDR1 is MGHRA and CDR2 YSYEKL. The CDR3 DNA is TGCGCCAGCAGCCATCTCCCCGGTCAGGGGCGCGAGCAGTACTTC. Protein product: CASSHLPGQGREQYF.

The J gene is TRBJ2-1, the V gene TRBV5-1; 7 nucleotides match TRBD1. Germline trimming cut 3 bases from V and 9 bases from J; bases unmatched to any gene: 12. This CDR3 comprises 15 residues. Per the germline V gene, CDR1 is SGHRS and CDR2 is YFSETQ. This CDR3 reads CASSSGQSFVGEQFF. The CDR3 region has the DNA TGCGCCAGCAGCTCGGGACAGAGCTTTGTGGGTGAGCAGTTCTTC.

J is TRBJ2-1 and V is TRBV7-3, with D unclear. This CDR3 region has 12 residues. Germline V CDR1 and CDR2: SGHTA, FQGTGA. Trimming pared 5 bases from V and 10 bases from J, leaving 12 bases between. The CDR3 nucleotides are TGTGCCAGCAGCCGACCCGGCGGAGAGCAGTTCTTC. It specifies CASSRPGGEQFF.

In DNA, the CDR3 is TGTGCCAGCAGGCACTCTTCCCCCTACGAGCAGTACTTC. It is translated as CASRHSSPYEQYF. The chain uses TRBV28 and TRBJ2-7; D is unresolved. The V end lost 6 bases, the J end lost 2 bases, and 11 bases lay between the germline ends. Germline V gene sequence: CDR1 MDHEN, CDR2 SYDVKM. CDR3 size: 13 residues.

V is TRBV5-1 and J is TRBJ1-1; perhaps TRBD1 as D (6 bases). Looked up from germline, CDR1 is SGHRS and CDR2 is YFSETQ. Between the trimmed V and J ends, which lost 4 bases and 4 bases, there was a span of 14 bases. The CDR3 contains 14 residues. CDR3: CASSPGEGVTEAFF. CDR3 nucleotides: TGCGCCAGCAGCCCCGGGGAGGGGGTCACTGAAGCTTTCTTT.

This clone was counted a single time. This chain uses TRBV6-6 with TRBJ2-7; maybe TRBD2 (6 bases). Germline lookup yields CDR1 MNHNY and CDR2 SVGAGI (reference sequence). The CDR3 runs 14 residues. Deletions cut 6 bases from V and 0 bases from J, with 12 bases between. The CDR3 here is CASRGTGSSYEQYF. The CDR3 nucleotides read TGTGCCAGCAGAGGGACTGGGAGCTCCTACGAGCAGTACTTC.

This clone was picked up one time. J is TRBJ1-1 and V is TRBV5-6; 7 bases are shared with TRBD1. The V and J ends lost 3 bases and 1 base, in that order; junction bases with no gene match: 6. The CDR3 spans 15 residues. Germline V gene data show CDR1 as SGHDT and CDR2 as YYEEEE. CDR3 bases: TGTGCCAGCAGCTGGCTCGGGACAGCGAACACTGAAGCTTTCTTT. Translated: CASSWLGTANTEAFF.

This clone has more than one count but fewer than ten. The rearrangement joins TRBV30 to TRBJ1-2, with TRBD1 as a possible D gene (6 bases). V lost 8 bases, J lost 7 bases, and 14 bases lay in between. The germline V gene encodes CDR1 GTSNPN and CDR2 SVGIG (reference sequence). This CDR3 has 11 residues. The CDR3 sequence: CAKGAGAGYTF. Here the CDR3 DNA reads TGTGCCAAGGGTGCAGGGGCTGGCTACACCTTC.

This chain joins TRBV28 and TRBJ1-1; TRBD1 matches at 9 bases. With V trimmed by 7 bases and J by 7 bases, 7 bases remained unmatched. The CDR3 has 13 amino acids. CDR1 is MDHEN and CDR2 is SYDVKM in the germline V gene. CDR3 DNA: TGTGCCAGCAATACCGGGACAGGGTTTGAAGCTTTCTTT. Protein: CASNTGTGFEAFF.

V usage is TRBV7-2 and J usage is TRBJ2-7, with 8 bases aligning to TRBD1. The CDR3 runs to 14 residues. Trimming cost V 5 bases and J 3 bases; bases outside gene matches: 6. Germline V gives CDR1 SGHTA, CDR2 FQGNSA. The CDR3 here is CASSGRTGNYEQYF. The DNA for the CDR3 is TGTGCCAGCAGCGGCCGGACAGGGAACTACGAGCAGTACTTC.

J is TRBJ2-7 and V is TRBV7-2, with a possible D match to TRBD1 (5 bases). CDR3 length equals 13 residues. V lost 5 bases and J 4 bases, leaving 12 bases between the germline ends. The germline V gene has CDR1 SGHTA and CDR2 FQGNSA. The CDR3 region has the DNA TGTGCCAGCAGCCACAGACAGACTTACGAGCAGTACTTC. Its protein is CASSHRQTYEQYF.

The chain recombines TRBV9 with TRBJ2-1, with 8 positions matching TRBD2. This CDR3 region has 15 residues. V lost 3 bases, J lost 8 bases, and 10 bases stayed unmatched. Germline assignment: CDR1 SGDLS and CDR2 YYNGEE. The CDR3: CASSATSDQRYEQFF. CDR3 DNA sequence: TGTGCCAGCAGCGCGACTAGCGACCAGCGGTATGAGCAGTTCTTC.

The gene calls are TRBV10-3 and TRBJ2-7, with D possibly TRBD2 on 6 matching bases. Trimming removed 3 bases from V and 1 base from J, with 16 bases in between. The CDR3 runs to 16 residues. Germline V gene sequence: CDR1 ENHRY, CDR2 SYGVKD. CDR3 in amino acids: CAISEPGTYKSYEQYF. The CDR3 nucleotides read TGTGCCATCAGTGAACCCGGGACTTATAAGTCCTACGAGCAGTACTTC.

J is TRBJ2-7 and V is TRBV2; 8 bases map to TRBD1. Germline lookup yields CDR1 SNHLY and CDR2 FYNNEI. The V and J ends lost 3 bases and 2 bases, in that order; junction bases with no gene match: 6. The CDR3 is 15 residues long. The CDR3, as DNA: TGTGCCAGCAGTGAGAGCGTACAGGGGGCCTACGAGCAGTACTTC. This translates into CASSESVQGAYEQYF.

This chain joins TRBV27 and TRBJ2-7, with 10 bases identical to TRBD1. The CDR3 loop spans 16 amino acids. Germline loops: CDR1 MNHEY, CDR2 SMNVEV (reference sequence). The V gene end was trimmed by 2 bases and the J gene end by 2 bases; junction bases not matched to a gene: 6. CDR3 residues: CASSLMLGTGAYEQYF. The CDR3 DNA follows: TGTGCCAGCAGTTTAATGTTGGGGACAGGGGCCTACGAGCAGTACTTC.

V is TRBV18 and J is TRBJ1-1, with D uncertain. In germline, CDR1 is KGHSH, CDR2 LQKENI. This CDR3 comprises 13 residues. Deletions cut 3 bases from V and 2 bases from J, with 7 bases between. CDR3 nucleotide sequence: TGTGCCAGCTCACCTGCCACAAACACTGAAGCTTTCTTT. Protein sequence: CASSPATNTEAFF.

The chain recombines TRBV28 with TRBJ2-1; D gene unclear. Germline-derived CDR1 and CDR2 are MDHEN and SYDVKM. The CDR3 has 12 amino acids. V was trimmed by 7 bases and J by 7 bases, leaving 11 bases between them. CDR3 sequence: CASTASGNEQFF. The CDR3 nucleotides read TGTGCCAGCACCGCCTCCGGTAATGAGCAGTTCTTC.

In this sample, this clone turned up once. V is TRBV7-9 and J is TRBJ2-7; 10 bases are a match to TRBD1. The CDR3 is 16 residues long. V trimming: 1 base; J trimming: 2 bases; junction bases outside the gene matches: 5. CDR1 SEHNR and CDR2 FQNEAQ come from the germline V gene (reference sequence). The CDR3 here is CASSLGGGQGAYEQYF. The CDR3 DNA sequence: TGTGCCAGCAGCTTAGGAGGCGGACAGGGGGCCTACGAGCAGTACTTC.